What follows describes a single T cell receptor beta chain. Its antigen is unknown. The data are from a study of cytomegalovirus exposure and HLA in healthy donors. Vbeta (60) and Jbeta (13) primers were used in the PCR. Libraries were prepared by immunoSEQ multiplex PCR; TCRdb keeps only in-frame clonotypes and omits some of them. The sample yields tens of thousands of clones, around 77% seen once. CDR3 length: 15 amino acids. Germline CDR1 is SGHKS and CDR2 is YYEKEE (reference sequence). The J segment lost 5 bases and the V segment lost 3 bases, leaving 8 bases of the junction unmatched. Findings and caveats of the study: Most TCR sequences were uncommon, yet certain public TCRs appeared in many donors. The study put some 160 TCR beta chains on its list as cytomegalovirus-associated.

Sequenced: PBMCs. This clonotype was sampled from a man aged 25-45 years in good health and CMV-seronegative. The V gene is TRBV5-5, the J gene TRBJ1-5; 7 bases are a match to TRBD1. For the CDR3, the DNA is TGTGCCAGCAGCTCGGGACAGAGCGATCATCAGCCCCAGCATTTT. Translating gives CASSSGQSDHQPQHF.